In its sample, the clone carrying this T cell receptor (beta chain) was seen many times. Its antigen is unknown. This entry comes from a study of T cells in Graves' hyperthyroidism and ophthalmopathy. About the study: At the time of initial diagnosis and before any treatment, peripheral blood was collected. Study-wide findings and caveats: The model anticipated ophthalmopathy a median about 7.1 months pre-onset. Most thyroid-expanded clonotypes above 0.001 were also found in blood. Separating ophthalmopathy from stable hyperthyroidism was achieved by a 13 V-J model.

TCR beta CDR3 region amplification was performed from RNA transcripts. RT-PCR in the first round (using the HTBI primer set) targeted the TCR CDR3. MiXCR was run by TCRdb on the multiplex PCR reads, yielding one entry per CDR3 protein. Of roughly 380,000 distinct CDR3 sequences in the sample, less than 15% were seen once. Trimming removed 6 bases from V and 3 bases from J; junction bases left unmatched: 10. The length of the CDR3 is 16 residues. CDR1 and CDR2 (germline): MNHNS, SASEGT. The source material was blood. This TCR came from a man younger than 45 with Graves' hyperthyroidism that later progressed to Graves' ophthalmopathy. This chain joins TRBV6-1 and TRBJ2-1; 8 bases match TRBD2. CDR3 region: CASSPWVAGGYNEQFF. Written as DNA, the CDR3 is TGTGCCAGCAGCCCCTGGGTGGCGGGGGGCTACAATGAGCAGTTCTTC.